These 21 T cell receptor beta chains originate from one sample sequenced in a study of siplizumab effects on memory and regulatory T cells. Repertoires were generated with immunoSEQ multiplex PCR, while TCRdb's copy carries only in-frame clones and drops some. Of some 110,000 clones in the sample, about 93% are singletons; the top ten hold about 0.34%. The sample was CD4+ T cells sorted from blood. The source is a human donor in good health.

CDR3 in DNA: TGTGCCAGCACCCCCACCCGGGGTGGCTACACCTTC. It specifies CASTPTRGGYTF. V usage is TRBV2 and J usage is TRBJ1-2; no firm D call. Germline CDR1 SNHLY, CDR2 FYNNEI. The CDR3 sequence is 12 residues long. Trimming pared 7 bases from V and 7 bases from J, leaving 13 bases between.

J is TRBJ1-5 and V is TRBV4-2; no clear D gene. The germline V gene encodes CDR1 LGHNA and CDR2 YNFKEQ. The CDR3 extends over 13 amino acids. The V end was cut by 0 bases, the J end by 4 bases, with 4 bases between. In DNA form, the CDR3 reads TGTGCCAGCAGCCAAGAACAGAATCAGCCCCAGCATTTT. Protein sequence: CASSQEQNQPQHF.

This clone was seen only once. The chain is built from TRBV14 and TRBJ2-7; D is unresolved. Germline V gene data show CDR1 as SGHDN and CDR2 as FVKESK. The CDR3 spans 13 residues. The V and J ends lost 2 bases and 0 bases respectively, with 5 bases between them. CDR3 in amino acids: CASSQTGSYEQYF. CDR3 DNA sequence: TGTGCCAGCAGCCAAACGGGCTCCTACGAGCAGTACTTC.

CDR3 bases: TGCGCCAGCAGCTTTCAGGGCATCGGGGCGGGTGAAGAGACCCAGTACTTC. Its protein product is CASSFQGIGAGEETQYF. J is TRBJ2-5 and V is TRBV5-1; perhaps D is TRBD1 or TRBD2 (5 bases each). This CDR3 has 17 amino acids. The germline gives CDR1 SGHRS, CDR2 YFSETQ. Trimming took off 2 bases at V and 3 bases at J, with 20 bases between the two ends.

The chain combines TRBV6-1 with TRBJ2-3; 7 positions match TRBD2. Germline loops: CDR1 MNHNS, CDR2 SASEGT. The CDR3 loop spans 15 amino acids. Trimming at V came to 5 bases and at J to 0 bases, leaving 5 bases not matched to a gene. Written as DNA, the CDR3 is TGTGCCAGCAGTACCAGCGGGGCGAGCACAGATACGCAGTATTTT. Translation: CASSTSGASTDTQYF.

This clone is a singleton in its sample. The CDR3 coding sequence is TGTGCCTGGAGTTTCTTGGCAGGGTTAAAAACCGGGGAGCTGTTTTTT. This sequence encodes CAWSFLAGLKTGELFF. This chain connects TRBV30 to TRBJ2-2; tentatively, D is TRBD1 (5 bases). V lost 2 bases and J lost 5, with 18 bases in between. In germline, CDR1 is GTSNPN, CDR2 SVGIG (reference sequence). The CDR3 has 16 amino acids. The full variable domain, its missing parts supplied by reference TRBV30 and TRBJ2-2, is SQTIHQWPATLVQPVGSPLSLECTVEGTSNPNLYWYRQAAGRGLQLLFYSVGIGQISSEVPQNLSASRPQDRQFILSSKKLLLSDSGFYLCAWSFLAGLKTGELFFGEGSRLTVL.

The chain carries TRBV29-1 and TRBJ2-7, with D possibly being TRBD2 (5 bases). This CDR3 comprises 14 residues. The germline V and J ends were trimmed by 5 bases and 5 bases, with 19 bases remaining between them. The germline V gene encodes CDR1 SQVTM and CDR2 ANQGSEA. In DNA, the CDR3 is TGCAGCGTTCAAAGTGGGCTAGCAATGAACGAGCAGTACTTC. It codes for CSVQSGLAMNEQYF.

The chain carries TRBV4-1 and TRBJ1-2; possible D gene TRBD1, 5 bases. There are 14 residues in the CDR3. V was pared by 1 base and J by 1 base, with 7 bases between. The V gene's germline CDR1 is MGHRA and CDR2 YSYEKL. The CDR3 sequence: CASSQVGDNYGYTF. The CDR3 DNA reads as TGCGCCAGCAGCCAAGTGGGGGATAACTATGGCTACACCTTC.

In DNA, the CDR3 is TGTGCCAGCAGACCCTCCCCGGCGGGGAATAGCGGGGTAGAGACCCAGTACTTC. Amino acid sequence: CASRPSPAGNSGVETQYF. The rearrangement uses TRBV14 and TRBJ2-5, with 8 bases lining up with TRBD2. There are 18 residues in the CDR3. The J segment lost 4 bases and the V segment lost 6 bases, leaving 19 bases of the junction unmatched. Germline CDR1 SGHDN, CDR2 FVKESK.

The rearrangement uses TRBV18 and TRBJ1-1; no reliable D call. The V and J ends lost 8 bases and 3 bases respectively, with 19 bases between them. This CDR3 spans 15 amino acids. CDR1 KGHSH and CDR2 LQKENI come from the germline V gene. The CDR3 here is CASATSNGLDTEAFF. CDR3 sequence (DNA): TGTGCCAGCGCCACCAGTAATGGTTTGGACACTGAAGCTTTCTTT.

V is TRBV5-4 and J is TRBJ2-3, with 7 bases fitting TRBD2. This CDR3 has 13 residues. The V gene's germline CDR1 is SGHNT and CDR2 YYREEE (reference sequence). Trimming cost V 6 bases and J 5 bases; bases outside gene matches: 6. Here the CDR3 reads CASTKGLEDTQYF. DNA of the CDR3: TGTGCCAGCACCAAAGGACTAGAAGATACGCAGTATTTT.

V usage is TRBV27 and J usage is TRBJ2-1; tentative D call: TRBD1 (5 bases). V shed 3 bases and J shed 7 bases, with 13 bases lying between them. The CDR3 is 14 residues long. Looked up from germline, CDR1 is MNHEY and CDR2 is SMNVEV (reference sequence). CDR3 in DNA: TGTGCCAGCAGTTTTGTCCAGGGTCGGAATGAGCAGTTCTTC. Amino acid sequence: CASSFVQGRNEQFF.

The chain employs TRBV7-2 and TRBJ2-3; D is uncertain. Trimming shortened V by 7 bases and J by 4 bases, and 9 bases separated the two germline ends. There are 12 residues in the CDR3. The germline CDR1 and CDR2 sequences are SGHTA and FQGNSA. The CDR3 DNA is TGTGCCAGCAACCCGTACGCAGATACGCAGTATTTT. It translates to CASNPYADTQYF. Full variable domain (remainder filled in from reference TRBV7-2 and TRBJ2-3): GAGVSQSPSNKVTEKGKDVELRCDPISGHTALYWYRQSLGQGLEFLIYFQGNSAPDKSGLPSDRFSAERTGGSVSTLTIQRTQQEDSAVYLCASNPYADTQYFGPGTRLTVL.

The CDR3 sequence is CASSPGTSQVPQHF. The CDR3 DNA reads as TGTGCCAGCTCACCAGGGACTTCGCAGGTGCCCCAGCATTTT. V is TRBV18 and J is TRBJ1-5, with a weak D call TRBD1 (5 bases). This CDR3 region has 14 residues. V lost 2 bases to trimming and J lost 9 bases, with 14 bases between them. In germline, CDR1 is KGHSH, CDR2 LQKENI.

DNA of the CDR3: TGTGCCATCAGTGAGTCCAGCACAGATACGCAGTATTTT. Translating it yields CAISESSTDTQYF. The J gene is TRBJ2-3, the V gene TRBV10-3; D is uncertain. Deletions cut 0 bases from V and 0 bases from J, with 1 base between. The CDR3 extends over 13 amino acids. CDR1 and CDR2 (germline): ENHRY, SYGVKD.

The V call is TRBV6-5, the J call TRBJ2-1, with D perhaps matching TRBD1 (6 bases). The CDR3 covers 14 residues. Germline assignment: CDR1 MNHEY and CDR2 SVGAGI. The V end was cut by 8 bases, the J end by 3 bases, with 14 bases between. CDR3 in amino acids: CASADRIRYNEQFF. The CDR3 nucleotides are TGTGCCAGCGCTGACAGGATTCGCTACAATGAGCAGTTCTTC.

The rearrangement joins TRBV20-1 to TRBJ2-5; a possible D gene is TRBD2 (5 bases). CDR1 and CDR2 from the germline V gene are DFQATT and SNEGSKA (reference sequence). This CDR3 comprises 11 residues. The germline V and J ends were trimmed by 6 bases and 5 bases, with 10 bases remaining between them. The CDR3 DNA is TGCAGTGCGGGAATAGCGGAGACCCAGTACTTC. Its protein product is CSAGIAETQYF.

The rearrangement links TRBV11-2 to TRBJ2-5; D is possibly TRBD1 or TRBD2 (6 bases each). The germline V and J ends were trimmed by 6 bases and 2 bases, with 16 bases remaining between them. The CDR3 totals 15 residues. Germline V CDR1 and CDR2: SGHAT, FQNNGV. CDR3 sequence reads: CASRKLGGTQETQYF. As DNA, the CDR3 is TGTGCCAGCAGGAAATTGGGGGGCACACAAGAGACCCAGTACTTC.

V is TRBV7-5 and J is TRBJ2-7; TRBD2, the D gene given by the table, was not confirmed from the DNA. TRBV7-5 is listed as a pseudogene. CDR3 length equals 15 residues. CDR3 loop: CARSLVNRGSYEQYF. The CDR3 coding sequence is TGTGCCAGAAGCTTAGTTAATCGCGGCTCCTACGAGCAGTACTTC.

V gene TRBV7-3 combines with J gene TRBJ2-7; D is uncertain. With 5 bases removed from V and 0 bases from J, the gap between germline ends came to 11 bases. CDR1 and CDR2 (germline): SGHTA, FQGTGA. The CDR3 contains 14 residues. The CDR3, as DNA: TGTGCCAGCAGCCCCGCACTTAGCTCCTACGAGCAGTACTTC. As protein: CASSPALSSYEQYF.

The V and J genes are TRBV5-1 and TRBJ2-1; weak D call: TRBD1 (6 bases). Trimming took 3 bases from V and 7 from J, leaving 8 bases between them. The germline V gene encodes CDR1 SGHRS and CDR2 YFSETQ. The CDR3 loop spans 12 amino acids. In DNA, the CDR3 is TGCGCCAGCAGCTCCAGGGGAAATGAGCAGTTCTTC. Translation gives CASSSRGNEQFF.